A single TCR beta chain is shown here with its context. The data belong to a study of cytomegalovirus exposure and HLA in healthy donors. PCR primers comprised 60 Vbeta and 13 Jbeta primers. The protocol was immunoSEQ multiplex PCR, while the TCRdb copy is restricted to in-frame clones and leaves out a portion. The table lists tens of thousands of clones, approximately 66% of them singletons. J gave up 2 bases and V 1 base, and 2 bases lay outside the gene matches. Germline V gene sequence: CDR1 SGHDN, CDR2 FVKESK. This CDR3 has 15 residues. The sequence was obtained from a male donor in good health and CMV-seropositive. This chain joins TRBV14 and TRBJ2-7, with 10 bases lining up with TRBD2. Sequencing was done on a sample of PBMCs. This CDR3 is CASSQASGGPYEQYF. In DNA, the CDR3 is TGTGCCAGCAGCCAAGCTAGCGGGGGACCCTACGAGCAGTACTTC.